Presented here are 2 T cell receptor beta chains from one specimen sequenced in a study of blood T cell repertoires in COVID-19. Produced via immunoSEQ multiplex PCR; TCRdb's table is partial and in-frame only. The sample shows some 270,000 clones, approximately 83% of them seen only once. Sample: PBMCs or T cells enriched from blood (not recorded which). The receptors originated from a woman aged 25 to 45 who had recovered from COVID-19.

CDR3: CASSLPPAEELFF. The CDR3 nucleotides are TGTGCCAGCAGCTTACCCCCCGCTGAGGAACTGTTTTTT. V usage is TRBV13 and J usage is TRBJ1-4; D remains unclear. The CDR3 covers 13 residues. Trimming took off 2 bases at V and 12 bases at J, with 13 bases between the two ends. CDR1 PRHDT and CDR2 FYEKMQ come from the germline V gene (reference sequence).

The chain is built from TRBV7-2 and TRBJ2-3; TRBD2 matches at 9 bases. Germline lookup yields CDR1 SGHTA and CDR2 FQGNSA. Losses at the gene ends were 2 bases for V and 2 bases for J; bases not matched to a gene: 5. The CDR3 runs 16 residues. This chain's CDR3 is CASSLSAGGNTDTQYF. Here the CDR3 DNA reads TGTGCCAGCAGCTTATCGGCGGGGGGGAACACAGATACGCAGTATTTT.